A selection of T cell receptor beta chains follows, all from one sample in a study of blood T cells in healthy people across ages. MiXCR was run by TCRdb on the 5' RACE reads, yielding one entry per CDR3 protein. Here the sample spans over a million distinct CDR3 sequences, approximately 59% being singletons. The sequenced sample consisted of blood. The receptors originated from a man between 18 and 35 years old in good health. Each CDR3 is given with its conserved first and last residue. Each record gives: CDR3 protein, CDR3 DNA, V gene, clone size, D gene, J gene. D genes are given only for firm matches. Clone size is stated in some rows and not others, as once, few, many or a class when expanded.

CASSPVLRGRPYNEQFF,TGTGCCAGCAGTCCTGTGCTTCGGGGGAGACCCTACAATGAGCAGTTCTTC,TRBV28,.,.,TRBJ2-1
CASSFNRQDGYTF,TGTGCCAGCAGCTTCAACAGACAGGATGGCTACACCTTC,TRBV7-8,.,.,TRBJ1-2
CASSPGGDDYGYTF,TGTGCCAGCAGCCCCGGCGGAGATGACTATGGCTACACCTTC,TRBV4-2,.,.,TRBJ1-2
CASSEWVVSTGSSYNSPLHF,TGTGCCAGCAGTGAATGGGTGGTTTCGACAGGGAGCTCCTATAATTCACCCCTCCACTTT,TRBV25-1,.,TRBD1,TRBJ1-6
CASRAGASGTSSYEQYF,TGCGCCAGCCGCGCCGGGGCTAGCGGGACGAGCTCCTACGAGCAGTACTTC,TRBV5-1,.,TRBD2,TRBJ2-7
CASSDGGFPPGPLDEQYF,TGTGCCAGCAGTGATGGGGGGTTCCCACCGGGGCCCCTGGACGAGCAGTACTTC,TRBV2,.,.,TRBJ2-7
CSASRTGAETQYF,TGCAGTGCTTCGAGAACAGGGGCAGAGACCCAGTACTTC,TRBV20-1,.,TRBD1,TRBJ2-5
CSASGRGRGYGYTF,TGCAGTGCCTCGGGGCGGGGCAGGGGGTATGGCTACACCTTC,TRBV20-1,.,TRBD1,TRBJ1-2
CASRRISEVLSLGGYTF,TGTGCCAGCAGGAGAATCAGTGAGGTCCTCTCCCTAGGAGGCTACACCTTC,TRBV6-1,.,.,TRBJ1-2
CSVPFPDSPLHF,TGCAGCGTTCCCTTCCCCGATTCACCCCTCCACTTT,TRBV29-1,few,.,TRBJ1-6
CASGAGAGTEAFF,TGTGCCAGCGGGGCGGGAGCGGGGACTGAAGCTTTCTTT,TRBV6-1,.,.,TRBJ1-1
CSARDSHGGLAKNIQYF,TGCAGTGCTAGAGATTCACATGGGGGGCTAGCCAAAAACATTCAGTACTTC,TRBV20-1,few,.,TRBJ2-4
CSARTGQGGVYTF,TGCAGTGCTAGAACAGGACAGGGAGGGGTCTACACCTTC,TRBV20-1,.,TRBD1,TRBJ1-2
CASSLPPHRVQDSDTQYF,TGTGCCAGCAGCTTACCCCCACACAGGGTACAAGATTCAGATACGCAGTATTTT,TRBV7-9,.,.,TRBJ2-3
CSVLVQGATEAFF,TGCAGCGTTTTGGTGCAGGGGGCCACTGAAGCTTTCTTT,TRBV29-1,few,TRBD1,TRBJ1-1
CSVHGGDYGYTF,TGCAGCGTCCACGGGGGCGACTATGGCTACACCTTC,TRBV29-1,.,.,TRBJ1-2
CASIPGGYNEQYF,TGTGCCAGCATCCCGGGGGGCTACAATGAGCAGTACTTC,TRBV6-2/TRBV6-3,.,.,TRBJ2-7
CASSVDQRAYEQYF,TGTGCCAGCAGCGTAGATCAGCGGGCCTACGAGCAGTACTTC,TRBV9,.,.,TRBJ2-7
CASSHGTSGIYNEQFF,TGCGCCAGCAGCCATGGGACTAGCGGAATCTACAATGAGCAGTTCTTC,TRBV4-1,.,TRBD2,TRBJ2-1
CASSPWGLTDTQYF,TGTGCCAGCAGTCCATGGGGTTTGACAGATACGCAGTATTTT,TRBV12-3/TRBV12-4,.,.,TRBJ2-3
CASSPSAARSGNQPQHF,TGTGCCAGCAGTCCGTCGGCCGCTAGGTCCGGCAATCAGCCCCAGCATTTT,TRBV6-6,.,.,TRBJ1-5
CASSQAHSGDSPLHF,TGCGCCAGCAGCCAAGCTCATTCGGGTGATTCACCCCTCCACTTT,TRBV4-3,.,.,TRBJ1-6
CASSQGAGGPGDTQYF,TGCGCCAGCAGCCAAGGGGCGGGGGGGCCAGGAGATACGCAGTATTTT,TRBV4-3,few,TRBD2,TRBJ2-3
CSASEAGTMNTEAFF,TGCAGTGCTAGTGAGGCAGGGACTATGAACACTGAAGCTTTCTTT,TRBV20-1,.,.,TRBJ1-1
CSARRGFSSTDTQYF,TGCAGTGCTAGGAGGGGTTTTTCTAGCACAGATACGCAGTATTTT,TRBV20-1,.,.,TRBJ2-3
CASSSVGTGLCEQYF,TGTGCTAGCAGCTCAGTGGGGACTGGCCTTTGCGAGCAGTACTTC,TRBV7-7,.,.,TRBJ2-7
CASSLGLLGNIQYF,TGTGCCAGCAGCCTGGGACTACTGGGAAACATTCAGTACTTC,TRBV6-5,.,TRBD2,TRBJ2-4
CASSQVPEGGYNEQFF,TGCGCCAGCAGCCAAGTCCCGGAGGGGGGGTACAATGAGCAGTTCTTC,TRBV4-3,few,.,TRBJ2-1
CASPRDRLLRDNSPLHF,TGTGCCAGCCCCCGGGACAGGCTACTTCGAGATAATTCACCCCTCCACTTT,TRBV2,.,TRBD1,TRBJ1-6
CATPWSGGTDTQYF,TGTGCCACCCCCTGGAGCGGGGGGACAGATACGCAGTATTTT,TRBV7-9,.,TRBD2,TRBJ2-3
CASSTPTGLGYTF,TGTGCCAGCAGCACCCCGACGGGGTTAGGCTACACCTTC,TRBV11-2,.,.,TRBJ1-2
CSVVTGSVGTDTQYF,TGCAGCGTTGTCACCGGGAGTGTCGGAACAGATACGCAGTATTTT,TRBV29-1,.,.,TRBJ2-3
CATSESLEYKNNEQFF,TGTGCCACCAGTGAATCACTTGAGTATAAGAACAATGAGCAGTTCTTC,TRBV24-1,.,.,TRBJ2-1
CASSDPGTGTEQYF,TGTGCCAGCAGTGACCCCGGGACAGGGACCGAGCAGTACTTC,TRBV25-1,.,TRBD1,TRBJ2-7
CASSQDWGYTEAFF,TGCGCCAGCAGCCAAGATTGGGGGTACACTGAAGCTTTCTTT,TRBV4-3,.,.,TRBJ1-1
CSAALAGDIYEQYF,TGCAGTGCTGCACTAGCGGGGGACATCTACGAGCAGTACTTC,TRBV20-1,.,TRBD2,TRBJ2-7
CASVSLRRPGTQYF,TGTGCCAGCGTCTCCTTAAGACGTCCGGGGACCCAGTACTTC,TRBV7-9,few,.,TRBJ2-5
CASSWDRPPYQETQYF,TGCGCCAGCAGCTGGGACCGACCGCCGTACCAAGAGACCCAGTACTTC,TRBV5-1,.,.,TRBJ2-5
CASSYRGTNSPLHF,TGTGCCAGCAGTTACAGGGGCACTAATTCACCCCTCCACTTT,TRBV27,.,TRBD1,TRBJ1-6
CASSLGTGSYNEQYF,TGCGCCAGCAGCTTGGGGACAGGCTCCTACAATGAGCAGTACTTC,TRBV5-1,.,TRBD1,TRBJ2-7
CSARVSGTAIPDTQYF,TGCAGTGCTAGAGTTTCCGGGACGGCTATCCCAGATACGCAGTATTTT,TRBV20-1,few,.,TRBJ2-3
CSVRGTGRREQFF,TGCAGCGTTCGGGGGACAGGGCGTCGTGAGCAGTTCTTC,TRBV29-1,.,TRBD1,TRBJ2-1
CSADTSGSSQETQYF,TGCAGTGCAGATACTAGCGGGAGTTCGCAAGAGACGCAGTATTTT,TRBV20-1,.,TRBD2,TRBJ2-3
CASSLVGRTSGSWYNEQFF,TGCGCCAGCAGCTTGGTAGGTAGGACTAGCGGGAGTTGGTACAATGAGCAGTTCTTC,TRBV5-1,.,TRBD2,TRBJ2-1
CSVEGASGAYNEQYF,TGCAGCGTTGAAGGTGCTAGCGGGGCCTACAATGAGCAGTACTTC,TRBV29-1,.,TRBD2,TRBJ2-7
CASSPTGPADDEQFF,TGTGCCAGCAGTCCTACGGGACCAGCGGACGATGAGCAGTTCTTC,TRBV12-3/TRBV12-4,.,.,TRBJ2-1
CASSQELPRDEQFF,TGCGCCAGCAGCCAAGAGCTCCCACGGGATGAGCAGTTCTTC,TRBV4-1,few,.,TRBJ2-1
CASSEKGQRNTEAFF,TGCGCCAGCAGTGAGAAAGGACAGCGGAACACTGAAGCTTTCTTT,TRBV10-1,.,.,TRBJ1-1
CASSSTRPPYKGLADANTGELFF,TGCGCCAGCAGCTCCACGAGGCCGCCGTATAAGGGACTAGCGGACGCGAACACCGGGGAGCTGTTTTTT,TRBV4-3,.,TRBD2,TRBJ2-2
CASSSTTSGGAFGLYF,TGTGCCAGCAGCTCAACGACTAGCGGGGGGGCATTCGGATTGTATTTT,TRBV7-6,once,TRBD2,TRBJ2-3
CASSYPGRGGEQYF,TGTGCCAGCAGTTACCCAGGACGGGGTGGGGAGCAGTACTTC,TRBV6-6,.,.,TRBJ2-5
CASSYVQGFSYEQYF,TGTGCCAGCAGTTACGTACAGGGTTTCTCCTACGAGCAGTACTTC,TRBV6-5,.,.,TRBJ2-7
CASSQEVGLVGEQYF,TGTGCCAGCAGCCAAGAGGTGGGACTAGTTGGTGAGCAGTACTTC,TRBV4-2,.,TRBD2,TRBJ2-7
CSAQTSGINTDTQYF,TGCAGTGCTCAGACTAGCGGGATAAACACAGATACGCAGTATTTT,TRBV20-1,.,TRBD2,TRBJ2-3
CASSPVDFSYEQYF,TGTGCCAGCAGCCCCGTCGACTTCTCCTACGAGCAGTACTTC,TRBV27,.,.,TRBJ2-7
CASRVAGTYNEQYF,TGCGCCAGCAGAGTTGCGGGGACCTACAATGAGCAGTACTTC,TRBV5-1,.,.,TRBJ2-5